The subject of this entry is one T cell receptor beta chain. From germline, CDR1 is KGHSH and CDR2 LQKENI. The CDR3 runs to 16 residues. Between the trimmed V and J ends, which lost 3 bases and 0 bases, there was a span of 11 bases. This entry belongs to a study of blood T cell repertoires in COVID-19. Study-wide background: Whether acute or convalescent, the COVID-19 samples came from the United States, Italy and Spain. Sample material is recorded as cDNA or gDNA derived from T cells, B-cell-depleted T cells, or PBMCs.

Individuals in the exposed group had encountered a COVID-19 case within 2 weeks preceding study entry. In the authors' workflow: Amplification with reference gene primers provided the estimates of nucleated cell counts. Assay: immunoSEQ multiplex PCR; the TCRdb copy retains only in-frame clones and omits some. V, J and clone size were drawn from that table, and D and trimming were deduced from the DNA. This table has about 200,000 clones, 65% to 90% appearing once. Sequenced material: PBMCs or T cells enriched from blood (not recorded which). The sequence came from a woman in her 30s who had been exposed to COVID-19. V usage is TRBV18 and J usage is TRBJ1-4, with a weak D call TRBD1 (5 bases). The CDR3 reads CASSPRDPATNEKLFF. The CDR3 nucleotides read TGTGCCAGCTCACCGCGGGACCCGGCAACTAATGAAAAACTGTTTTTT.